This entry describes one T cell receptor (beta chain). The sample originates from a study of shared clonotypes between healthy human individuals. Libraries were prepared by immunoSEQ multiplex PCR; TCRdb keeps only in-frame clonotypes and omits some of them. The table records roughly 2 million clones, almost 96% of them present only once. The sequence derives from a man younger than 30 in good health. Material: naive CD4+ T cells sorted from blood. The subset is: CD45RA+ positively selected.

The CDR3 DNA reads TGTGCCAGCAGTGAAATAAGAAACACCATATATTTT. Its translation is CASSEIRNTIYF. The chain combines TRBV2 with TRBJ1-3; D call uncertain. Germline V gene lookup returns CDR1 SNHLY and CDR2 FYNNEI. The germline V and J ends were trimmed by 2 bases and 5 bases, with 4 bases remaining between them. This CDR3 spans 12 amino acids. The full variable domain, in which reference TRBV2 and TRBJ1-3 provide the parts outside the CDR3, is EPEVTQTPSHQVTQMGQEVILRCVPISNHLYFYWYRQILGQKVEFLVSFYNNEISEKSEIFDDQFSVERPDGSNFTLKIRSTKLEDSAMYFCASSEIRNTIYFGEGSWLTVV.